One TCR beta chain is described in this entry. What it binds is not known. This CDR3 spans 13 amino acids. Germline-derived CDR1 and CDR2 are LNHDA and SQIVND (reference sequence). The V end lost 4 bases, the J end lost 4 bases, and 10 bases lay between the germline ends. The sample originates from a study of CD8+ T cells in alopecia areata. Overall study findings and caveats: Compared with normal scalp, lesional scalp had higher clonality and more expanded CD8+ clones. Persistence in scalp and blood during tofacitinib was observed for many expanded lesional clones.

In each case, RNA was isolated and then reverse transcribed into cDNA as the sequencing template. Measured with immunoSEQ multiplex PCR; TCRdb has only the in-frame clones, and not every one. The sample shows fewer than 250,000 clones, 64% of them seen only once. Indicated treatment: oral pan-JAK inhibitor, 5-10 mg twice daily. The sequence derives from a human donor with alopecia areata. This sequence joins TRBV19 and TRBJ1-2, with D possibly TRBD1 on 6 matching bases. This material consisted of CD4+ T cells sorted from blood, taken at week 4, from a patient treated with tofacitinib. The CDR3 loop reads CASSTGDSYGYTF. As DNA, the CDR3 is TGTGCCAGTAGTACAGGGGATTCCTATGGCTACACCTTC.